This entry lists 32 T cell receptor beta chains sequenced from one sample in a study of T cell repertoires in cytomegalovirus infection. From the reads, TCRdb called clonotypes with MiXCR, one entry per CDR3 protein. The sample lists roughly 230,000 distinct CDR3 sequences, 6% to 8% seen once, with under 7.5% in the top ten. Sequencing was performed on PBMCs. Receptors originate from a human donor in good health (CMV status not recorded). Some clones in this sample may be carry-over from other donors' samples.

This clonotype occurred many times. The chain has TRBV12-3 or TRBV12-4 and TRBJ2-7; 7 bases are a match to TRBD2. This CDR3 spans 15 amino acids. Trimming at V came to 7 bases and at J to 5 bases, leaving 14 bases not matched to a gene. The CDR3 protein is CASTRRGRFLHEQYF. Written as DNA, the CDR3 is TGTGCCAGCACCCGGCGGGGGAGGTTCCTACACGAGCAGTACTTC.

This clonotype was counted many times. The CDR3 DNA reads as TGCAGTGCTAGTAGTCGGAACACCGGGGAGCTGTTTTTT. Translating gives CSASSRNTGELFF. This chain joins TRBV20-1 and TRBJ2-2, with unresolved D. V was cut by 3 bases and J by 1 base, with 6 bases left in between. CDR3 length: 13 amino acids. Germline V CDR1 and CDR2: DFQATT, SNEGSKA (reference sequence).

This clonotype has at least ten counts. The rearrangement links TRBV10-3 to TRBJ1-6, with a tentative D call TRBD1 (6 bases). This CDR3 is 15 amino acids long. V lost 3 bases and J lost 5, with 11 bases in between. Germline values: CDR1 ENHRY, CDR2 SYGVKD. The DNA of the CDR3 is TGTGCCATCAGTGAAGTAGGGGGGGATAATTCACCCCTCCACTTT. It translates to CAISEVGGDNSPLHF.

The sample holds many counts of this clonotype. V gene TRBV2 combines with J gene TRBJ2-3; TRBD2 matches at 10 bases. The CDR3 totals 13 residues. After removal of 2 bases from V and 9 bases from J, the junction contained 2 bases not matched to a gene. Germline CDR1 reads SNHLY; CDR2 reads FYNNEI. In DNA form, the CDR3 reads TGTGCCAGCAGTGAAACTAGCGGGGAAACGCAGTATTTT. As protein: CASSETSGETQYF.

This clonotype showed up just a few times. The genes are TRBV14 and TRBJ2-1; 8 bases line up with TRBD2. The germline CDR1 and CDR2 sequences are SGHDN and FVKESK. The ends lost 1 base at V and 7 bases at J; junction bases unmatched: 9. The CDR3 loop spans 16 amino acids. Here the CDR3 reads CASSQVAGTAANEQFF. The CDR3 DNA is TGTGCCAGCAGCCAAGTAGCGGGGACGGCCGCGAATGAGCAGTTCTTC.

This clonotype was picked up a small number of times. The CDR3 sequence is CASSFLAGSETQYF. In DNA form, the CDR3 reads TGTGCCAGCAGTTTCTTAGCGGGGAGCGAGACCCAGTACTTC. The genes are TRBV28 and TRBJ2-5, with 8 bases identical to TRBD2. The germline CDR1 and CDR2 sequences are MDHEN and SYDVKM. V dropped 3 bases and J dropped 5; count of bases not matched to a gene: 5. The CDR3 extends over 14 amino acids.

The chain carries TRBV6-2 or TRBV6-3 and TRBJ2-3; 8 nucleotides align to TRBD2. The J segment lost 9 bases and the V segment lost 2 bases, leaving 4 bases of the junction unmatched. Germline CDR1 is MNHEY and CDR2 is SVGEGT. The CDR3 runs to 13 residues. CDR3 loop: CASSYPGGGTQYF. DNA of the CDR3: TGTGCCAGCAGTTACCCCGGGGGGGGCACGCAGTATTTT.

In this sample, this clonotype turned up many times. V is TRBV6-2 or TRBV6-3 and J is TRBJ2-1; D tentatively fits TRBD1 or TRBD2 (5 bases each). V was cut by 6 bases and J by 4 bases, with 19 bases left in between. Germline-derived CDR1 and CDR2 are MNHEY and SVGEGT. CDR3 size: 16 residues. CDR3: CASRRTSGATYNEQFF. For the CDR3, the DNA is TGTGCCAGCAGGCGCACATCCGGGGCTACTTACAATGAGCAGTTCTTC.

The J gene is TRBJ1-2, the V gene TRBV28, with 11 bases matching TRBD1. J was trimmed by 7 bases and V by 4 bases; bases with no gene match: 8. The V gene's germline CDR1 is MDHEN and CDR2 SYDVKM. This CDR3 has 15 amino acids. CDR3 bases: TGTGCCAGCAGTTCGATACTGGGACAGGGGGTTGGCTACACCTTC. This translates into CASSSILGQGVGYTF.

This clonotype was observed at least ten times. J is TRBJ2-7 and V is TRBV6-5; 8 bases agree with TRBD1. With V trimmed by 6 bases and J by 0 bases, 7 bases remained unmatched. The CDR3 sequence is 15 residues long. From germline, CDR1 is MNHEY and CDR2 SVGAGI. The chain's CDR3 is CASRPSGGRSYEQYF. Written as DNA, the CDR3 is TGTGCCAGCAGGCCTTCAGGGGGCCGCTCCTACGAGCAGTACTTC.

This clonotype was counted many times. The gene calls are TRBV20-1 and TRBJ1-4; D gene ambiguous. V lost 4 bases to trimming and J lost 3 bases, with 12 bases between them. Germline lookup yields CDR1 DFQATT and CDR2 SNEGSKA (reference sequence). The CDR3 is 14 amino acids. This CDR3 is CSATLGISNEKLFF. As DNA, the CDR3 is TGCAGTGCTACCTTGGGAATCTCTAATGAAAAACTGTTTTTT.

This clonotype has ten or more counts. V gene TRBV6-2 or TRBV6-3 combines with J gene TRBJ2-1; 12 positions agree with TRBD2. Per the germline V gene, CDR1 is MNHEY and CDR2 is SVGEGT. V lost 8 bases, J lost 6 bases, and 17 bases stayed unmatched. This CDR3 has 18 residues. The CDR3 here is CASGLATASGGARNEQFF. CDR3 bases: TGTGCCAGCGGCCTCGCGACGGCTAGCGGGGGGGCCCGCAATGAGCAGTTCTTC.

In this sample, this clonotype turned up many times. This sequence joins TRBV18 and TRBJ2-7; D uncertain. This CDR3 has 15 residues. The V gene lost 3 bases and the J gene lost 0 bases, with 12 bases spanning the gap. The germline CDR1 and CDR2 sequences are KGHSH and LQKENI. Written as DNA, the CDR3 is TGTGCCAGCTCACCGCCCGAAAGGAGCTCCTACGAGCAGTACTTC. It codes for CASSPPERSSYEQYF.

There are many counts of this clonotype. The chain recombines TRBV6-2 or TRBV6-3 with TRBJ2-2; D possibly uses TRBD1 or TRBD2 (5 bases each). The CDR3 loop spans 15 amino acids. V dropped 8 bases and J dropped 4 bases, with 17 bases sitting between them. From germline, CDR1 is MNHEY and CDR2 SVGEGT. The CDR3 here is CASLREGIFTGELFF. As DNA, the CDR3 is TGTGCCAGCCTCCGAGAGGGGATCTTCACCGGGGAGCTGTTTTTT.

This chain uses TRBV2 with TRBJ2-2; 8 bases match TRBD1. V lost 6 bases, J lost 4 bases, and 4 bases stayed unmatched. The length of the CDR3 is 14 residues. Germline V CDR1 and CDR2: SNHLY, FYNNEI. For the CDR3, the DNA is TGTGCCAGCAGCGAACAGGGGGGCACCGGGGAGCTGTTTTTT. It translates to CASSEQGGTGELFF.

This clonotype came up many times. In this CDR3 the conserved last residue, phenylalanine or tryptophan, is missing, so a read error is likely. No DNA is shown, since the ends of the CDR3 on it are uncertain; the CDR3 is the one TCRdb lists. The rearrangement joins TRBV2 to TRBJ2-1; the table assigns TRBD1, which was not confirmed against the DNA. The length of the CDR3 is 8 amino acids, counting both ends. The germline V gene has CDR1 SNHLY and CDR2 FYNNEI. CDR3 sequence: CASSEDRY.

This clonotype was counted at least ten times. The chain joins TRBV28 to TRBJ1-1; no definite D call. Trimming took 2 bases from V and 8 from J, leaving 9 bases between them. The CDR3 is 12 residues long. Germline V gene sequence: CDR1 MDHEN, CDR2 SYDVKM. In DNA form, the CDR3 reads TGTGCCAGCAGTTTAGACCGGGTCGAAGCTTTCTTT. Translating gives CASSLDRVEAFF.

This clonotype was detected ten times or more. The rearrangement links TRBV6-1 to TRBJ2-1, with D possibly matching TRBD2 (7 bases). Germline lookup yields CDR1 MNHNS and CDR2 SASEGT. With 5 bases removed from V and 9 bases from J, the gap between germline ends came to 14 bases. The CDR3 totals 13 residues. Here the CDR3 DNA reads TGTGCCAGCAGTTGGAGGGGGGGCAGTGAGCAGTTCTTC. It specifies CASSWRGGSEQFF.

About this clonotype: This may be a read error, as it is one base from a much larger clone. The CDR3 sequence: CVSQGGTEAFF. CDR3 nucleotide sequence: TGTGTCAGTCAGGGGGGCACTGAAGCTTTCTTT. The rearrangement joins TRBV2 to TRBJ1-1; 7 nucleotides agree with TRBD1. From germline, CDR1 is SNHLY and CDR2 FYNNEI. The CDR3 extends over 11 amino acids.

This clonotype has ten or more counts. The chain uses TRBV29-1 and TRBJ2-1; maybe TRBD2 (6 bases). Germline V gene data show CDR1 as SQVTM and CDR2 as ANQGSEA. The CDR3 totals 13 residues. The germline V and J ends were trimmed by 6 bases and 6 bases, with 15 bases remaining between them. Here the CDR3 DNA reads TGCAGCGTCAGGCGGGACTCAAGCAATGAGCAGTTCTTC. Residues: CSVRRDSSNEQFF.

As regards this clonotype: This may arise from a read error, as a much more abundant clone is one base away. The chain is built from TRBV20-1 and TRBJ2-5; D is ambiguous. This CDR3 has 15 residues. Germline values: CDR1 DFQATT, CDR2 SNEGSKA (reference sequence). The CDR3 DNA sequence: TGCAGTGCTAGAGAGAATGGTGTTTGGCAAGAGAACCAGTACTTC. Protein: CSARENGVWQENQYF.

Ten or more counts support this clonotype. The gene calls are TRBV18 and TRBJ1-2; D not resolved. Germline assignment: CDR1 KGHSH and CDR2 LQKENI. Trimming pared 5 bases from V and 6 bases from J, leaving 19 bases between. The CDR3 totals 15 residues. CDR3 coding DNA: TGTGCCAGCTCAGCCGGGGTTCTTGGAATGGATGGCTACACCTTC. Protein product: CASSAGVLGMDGYTF. Full variable domain (remainder filled in from reference TRBV18 and TRBJ1-2): NAGVMQNPRHLVRRRGQEARLRCSPMKGHSHVYWYRQLPEEGLKFMVYLQKENIIDESGMPKERFSAEFPKEGPSILRIQQVVRGDSAAYFCASSAGVLGMDGYTFGSGTRLTVV.

This clonotype has only a few counts. J is TRBJ2-7 and V is TRBV27; D possibly corresponds to TRBD2 (7 bases). Germline V CDR1 and CDR2: MNHEY, SMNVEV (reference sequence). Deletions cut 0 bases from V and 3 bases from J, with 12 bases between. The CDR3 sequence is 15 residues long. The CDR3 protein is CASSLSPGGLYEQYF. CDR3 sequence (DNA): TGTGCCAGCAGTTTATCCCCCGGGGGGCTCTACGAGCAGTACTTC.

This clonotype has a handful of counts. The V call is TRBV23-1, the J call TRBJ2-7; the match to TRBD1 covers 8 bases. TRBV23-1 carries the ORF label, with uncertain function. The junction had 8 bases not matched to a gene; V was cut back by 7 bases and J by 0 bases. This CDR3 spans 15 amino acids. This chain's CDR3 is CASTRQGPRSYEQYF. CDR3 coding DNA: TGCGCCAGCACTCGACAGGGGCCCCGCTCCTACGAGCAGTACTTC.

This clonotype was counted ten times or more. The chain uses TRBV4-1 and TRBJ1-1; 8 positions agree with TRBD1. This CDR3 is 15 amino acids long. The J segment lost 4 bases and the V segment lost 3 bases, leaving 7 bases of the junction unmatched. Germline V gives CDR1 MGHRA, CDR2 YSYEKL. CDR3: CASSHLTGGITEAFF. DNA for the CDR3: TGCGCCAGCAGCCACTTAACAGGGGGGATCACTGAAGCTTTCTTT.

This clonotype was observed many times. The chain uses TRBV7-2 and TRBJ1-2; D not resolved. The V end lost 5 bases, the J end lost 2 bases, and 9 bases lay between the germline ends. Germline V gene lookup returns CDR1 SGHTA and CDR2 FQGNSA. CDR3 length equals 13 residues. The CDR3, as DNA: TGTGCCAGCAGCCCGCCCTGGAACTATGGCTACACCTTC. Translated, it gives CASSPPWNYGYTF. Based on the CDR3 plus reference TRBV7-2 and TRBJ1-2, the full variable domain is GAGVSQSPSNKVTEKGKDVELRCDPISGHTALYWYRQSLGQGLEFLIYFQGNSAPDKSGLPSDRFSAERTGGSVSTLTIQRTQQEDSAVYLCASSPPWNYGYTFGSGTRLTVV.

The sample holds many counts of this clonotype. The genes are TRBV7-2 and TRBJ2-2; a weak D match, TRBD2 (5 bases). Germline lookup yields CDR1 SGHTA and CDR2 FQGNSA. The CDR3 sequence is 17 residues long. V dropped 2 bases and J dropped 4 bases, with 17 bases sitting between them. Written as DNA, the CDR3 is TGTGCCAGCAGCTTAAGTCTTGCGAGGACTTTCACCGGGGAGCTGTTTTTT. Residues: CASSLSLARTFTGELFF.

This clonotype was detected many times. V and J are TRBV2 and TRBJ1-2; weak D call: TRBD1 (6 bases). The germline V gene has CDR1 SNHLY and CDR2 FYNNEI. There are 15 residues in the CDR3. V shed 3 bases and J shed 4 bases, with 15 bases lying between them. CDR3 protein: CASSERVGAGYGYTF. CDR3 DNA: TGTGCCAGCAGTGAGAGAGTGGGGGCCGGCTATGGCTACACCTTC.

The V call is TRBV20-1, the J call TRBJ1-6; D is undetermined. CDR1 DFQATT and CDR2 SNEGSKA come from the germline V gene (reference sequence). The CDR3 covers 14 residues. Trimming cost V 6 bases and J 15 bases, with 24 bases left between them. The CDR3 DNA is TGCAGTGCCCCCCCGGCAGGTGTGAATTCGGTCCTCCACTTT. This gives the protein CSAPPAGVNSVLHF.

Only a few counts were recorded for this clonotype. V usage is TRBV20-1 and J usage is TRBJ2-7; D is undetermined. This CDR3 contains 14 residues. From germline, CDR1 is DFQATT and CDR2 SNEGSKA (reference sequence). V dropped 6 bases and J dropped 2 bases, with 17 bases sitting between them. The CDR3 protein is CSAPPLFDTYEQYF. The CDR3, as DNA: TGCAGTGCACCCCCCCTATTCGACACCTACGAGCAGTACTTC.

The chain uses TRBV28 and TRBJ2-7; weak D call: TRBD2 (6 bases). The CDR3 covers 15 residues. The V gene's germline CDR1 is MDHEN and CDR2 SYDVKM. V lost 2 bases, J lost 5 bases, and 16 bases lay in between. The CDR3 DNA follows: TGTGCCAGCAGTTTAAGATGGTATGGCGGGGACGAGCAGTACTTC. Translated: CASSLRWYGGDEQYF.

This clonotype was counted many times. The chain uses TRBV9 and TRBJ2-5, with D possibly matching TRBD2 (5 bases). The germline CDR1 and CDR2 sequences are SGDLS and YYNGEE. This CDR3 contains 13 residues. Deletions cut 2 bases from V and 7 bases from J, with 12 bases between. The CDR3 region has the DNA TGTGCCAGCAGCGTCGACGGTGAGGGGACCCAGTACTTC. Translating it yields CASSVDGEGTQYF.